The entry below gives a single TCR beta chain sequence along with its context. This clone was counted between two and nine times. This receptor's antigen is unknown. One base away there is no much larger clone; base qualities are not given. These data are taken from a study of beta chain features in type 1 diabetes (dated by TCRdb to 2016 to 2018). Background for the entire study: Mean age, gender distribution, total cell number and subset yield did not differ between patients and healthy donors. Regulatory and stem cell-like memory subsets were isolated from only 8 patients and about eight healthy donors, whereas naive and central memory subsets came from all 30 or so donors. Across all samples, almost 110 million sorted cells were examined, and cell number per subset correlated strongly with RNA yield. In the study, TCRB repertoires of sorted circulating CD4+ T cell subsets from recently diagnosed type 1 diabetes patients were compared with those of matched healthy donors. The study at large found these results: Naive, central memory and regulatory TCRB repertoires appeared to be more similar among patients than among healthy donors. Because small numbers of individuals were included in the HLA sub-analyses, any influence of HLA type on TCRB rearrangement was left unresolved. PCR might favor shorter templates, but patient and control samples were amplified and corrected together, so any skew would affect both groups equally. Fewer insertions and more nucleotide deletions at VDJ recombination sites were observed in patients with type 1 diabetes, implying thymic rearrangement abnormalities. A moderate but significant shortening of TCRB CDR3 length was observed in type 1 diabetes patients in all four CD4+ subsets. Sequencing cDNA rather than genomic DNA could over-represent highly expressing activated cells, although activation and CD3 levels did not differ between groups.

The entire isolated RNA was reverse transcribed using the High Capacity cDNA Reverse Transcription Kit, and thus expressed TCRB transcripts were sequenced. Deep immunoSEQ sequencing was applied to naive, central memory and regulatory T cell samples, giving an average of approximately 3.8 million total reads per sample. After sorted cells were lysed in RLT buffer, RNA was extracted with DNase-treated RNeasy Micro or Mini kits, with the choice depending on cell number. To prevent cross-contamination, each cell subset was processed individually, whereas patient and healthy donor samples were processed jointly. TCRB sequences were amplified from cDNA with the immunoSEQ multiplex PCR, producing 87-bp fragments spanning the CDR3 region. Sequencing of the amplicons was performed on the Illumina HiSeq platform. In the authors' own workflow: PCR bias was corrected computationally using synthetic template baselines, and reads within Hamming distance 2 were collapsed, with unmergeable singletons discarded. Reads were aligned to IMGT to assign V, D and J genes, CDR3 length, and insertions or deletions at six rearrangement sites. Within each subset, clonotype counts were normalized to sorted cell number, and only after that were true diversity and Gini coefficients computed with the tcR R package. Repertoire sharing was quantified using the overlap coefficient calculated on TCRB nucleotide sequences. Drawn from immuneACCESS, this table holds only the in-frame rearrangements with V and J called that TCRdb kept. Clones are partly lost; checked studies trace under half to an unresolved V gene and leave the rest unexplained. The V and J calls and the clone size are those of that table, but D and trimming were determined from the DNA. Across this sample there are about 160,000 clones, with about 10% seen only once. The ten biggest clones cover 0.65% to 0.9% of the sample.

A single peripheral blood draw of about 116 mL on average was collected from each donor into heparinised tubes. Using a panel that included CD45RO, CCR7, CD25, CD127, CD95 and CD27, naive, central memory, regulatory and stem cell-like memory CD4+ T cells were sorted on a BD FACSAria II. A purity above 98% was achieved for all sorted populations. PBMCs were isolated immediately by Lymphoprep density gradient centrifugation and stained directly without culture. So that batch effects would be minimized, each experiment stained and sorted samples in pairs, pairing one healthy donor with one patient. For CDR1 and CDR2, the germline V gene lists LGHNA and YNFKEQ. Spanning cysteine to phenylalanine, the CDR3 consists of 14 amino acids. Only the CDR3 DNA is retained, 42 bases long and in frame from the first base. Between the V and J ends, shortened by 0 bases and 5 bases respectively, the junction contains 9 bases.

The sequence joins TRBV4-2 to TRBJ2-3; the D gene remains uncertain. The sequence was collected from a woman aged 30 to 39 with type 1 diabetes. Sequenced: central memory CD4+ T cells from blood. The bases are TGTGCCAGCAGCCAAGAAACCAGTAAAGATACGCAGTATTTT. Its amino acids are CASSQETSKDTQYF.